The TCR beta chain described here comes from a study of blood T cell repertoires in COVID-19. Overall study: Italy, Spain and the United States were the sources of the convalescent and acute COVID-19 samples. Sources were T cells, B-cell-depleted T cells, or PBMCs; the material itself was cDNA or gDNA.

Germline V CDR1 and CDR2: SQVTM, ANQGSEA. The CDR3 spans 13 residues. Trimming pared 6 bases from V and 5 bases from J, leaving 14 bases between. Authors' methods: Reference gene primer amplification yielded estimated nucleated cell counts. Repertoires were generated with immunoSEQ multiplex PCR, while TCRdb's copy carries only in-frame clones and drops some. That table is the source of V, J and clone size, and D and trimming were worked out from the DNA. The data hold some 99,000 clones, with around 84% observed a single time. The sample was peripheral blood. The rearrangement joins TRBV29-1 to TRBJ2-1, with D perhaps matching TRBD1 (6 bases). The TCR sequence derives from an older woman in a cohort sampled during active or convalescent COVID-19. In nucleotides, the CDR3 is TGCAGCGTGGGCCCGGACAGAGACAATGAGCAGTTCTTC. The encoded protein is CSVGPDRDNEQFF.